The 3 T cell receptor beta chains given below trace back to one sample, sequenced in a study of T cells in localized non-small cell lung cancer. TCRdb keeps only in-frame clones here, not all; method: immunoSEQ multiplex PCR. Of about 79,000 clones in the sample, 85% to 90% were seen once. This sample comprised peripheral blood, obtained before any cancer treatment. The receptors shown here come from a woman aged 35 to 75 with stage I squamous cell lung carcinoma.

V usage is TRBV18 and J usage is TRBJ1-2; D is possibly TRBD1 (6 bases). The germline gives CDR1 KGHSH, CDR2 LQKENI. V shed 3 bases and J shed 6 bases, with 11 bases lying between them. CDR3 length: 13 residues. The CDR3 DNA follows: TGTGCCAGCTCACCGCAGGGGACTGATGGCTACACCTTC. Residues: CASSPQGTDGYTF.

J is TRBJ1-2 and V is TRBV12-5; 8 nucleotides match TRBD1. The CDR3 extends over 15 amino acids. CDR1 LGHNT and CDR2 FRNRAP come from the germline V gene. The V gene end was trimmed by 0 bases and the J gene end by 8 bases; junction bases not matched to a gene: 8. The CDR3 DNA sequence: TGTGCTAGTGGTTTGGTACTGACAGGGGAAGAAGGCTACACCTTC. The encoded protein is CASGLVLTGEEGYTF.

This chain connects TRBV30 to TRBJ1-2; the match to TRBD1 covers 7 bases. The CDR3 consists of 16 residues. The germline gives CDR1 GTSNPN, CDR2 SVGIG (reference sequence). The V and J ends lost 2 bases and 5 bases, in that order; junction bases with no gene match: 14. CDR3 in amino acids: CAWSWTGGRDHYGYTF. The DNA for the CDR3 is TGTGCCTGGAGTTGGACAGGAGGGCGGGATCATTATGGCTACACCTTC.